Below, one T cell receptor (beta chain) is given with its context. This sample was included in a study of blood T cell repertoires in COVID-19. Overall study: Nucleic acid was either cDNA or gDNA, and it came from T cells, B-cell-depleted T cells, or PBMCs.

The CDR3 runs to 15 residues. Germline V gene sequence: CDR1 MNHEY, CDR2 SVGAGI. V was cut by 7 bases and J by 0 bases, with 12 bases left in between. TCRdb's table, derived via immunoSEQ multiplex PCR, lists solely in-frame clones and lacks some. The table has approximately 400,000 clones, 88% seen once; the top ten hold less than 1.5%. All enrollees were about 18 to 90 years old and from roughly 22 US areas. The sequenced material came from PBMCs or T cells enriched from blood (not recorded which). The clonotype comes from a woman aged 18 to 35 who had recovered from COVID-19. The chain carries TRBV6-5 and TRBJ2-2, with TRBD1 as a possible D gene (5 bases). The CDR3 DNA reads as TGTGCCAGCATCAACCAGGGATCGAACACCGGGGAGCTGTTTTTT. Translation: CASINQGSNTGELFF.